This TCR beta chain was identified during a study of T cell therapy after organ transplantation (dated by TCRdb to between 2018 and 2020). Some background on the complete study: Therapy products were autologous CMV-specific T cells expanded in vitro for about 2 weeks with a peptide pool of 30 HLA class I and II CMV epitopes. This study was a follow-up analysis of the TRBV repertoire from an open-label phase I trial that tested autologous CMV-specific adoptive T cell therapy in people who had received solid-organ transplants. Each patient got up to 6 T cell doses, given every 2 weeks, and was then monitored for around 27 weeks after finishing therapy. Across 2 to 6 intravenous infusions, patients got a median of 1.92 x 10^8 CMV-specific T cells. Blood samples for the long-term post-therapy time point were collected 20 to 29 weeks after therapy was completed. Among the roughly 10 patients, eight were classed as clinical responders, while two were classed as nonresponders. Of the roughly eleven patients, only seven or eight had long-term post-therapy samples available. Beyond this particular receptor, the publication reports: Because the cohort was small, confounders such as concurrent antirejection and antiviral medications could not be assessed. Post-therapy reconstitution appeared to include both transferred clonotypes and endogenous clonotypes not detected in the therapy products. Fold change in CD8 clonality after therapy was inversely correlated with pretherapy clonality, suggesting that less biased repertoires were more receptive to remodeling. Few detected expansions in nonresponders may reflect reduced sample coverage from poor CD8+ T cell yield. Nonresponders showed marked pretherapy clonal expansions with minimal repertoire change after therapy.

In light of the paper, this sample's time point label describes: 20-29 weeks after completion of therapy. Patients were solid-organ transplant recipients with drug-resistant/recurrent cytomegalovirus. Ten trial participants were selected for repertoire analysis based on availability of post-therapy peripheral blood mononuclear cells. Viable CD3+CD8+CD4- lymphocytes were isolated from PBMCs by sorting on a BD FACSAria III. The Qiagen DNeasy Kit was used to extract genomic DNA from sorted cells. The CDR3 measures 11 amino acids from cysteine to phenylalanine. The sequence is cut down to CDR3 DNA, 33 bases in frame from base 1. The germline V gene gives CDR1 as SGHAT and CDR2 as FQNNGV. At the junction V is shortened by 1 base and J by 5 bases, with 2 bases in between. Using the immunoSEQ two-step, bias-controlled multiplex PCR assay, TRB CDR3 regions were amplified from genomic DNA. CDR3 libraries were sequenced on an Illumina NextSeq 500. Turning to the authors' computational methods: The immunoSEQ Analyzer platform was used for the initial alignment and bioinformatics, which included bias normalization against synthetic CDR3 analogs. Annotation of V, D and J genes followed the definitions in the IMGT database. VDJtools version 1.1.10 and the R package tcR version 2.2.1.11 were used with default settings for further TRBV analyses. GLIPH analysis was done using default settings in version 1.0. In CDR3 sequences with at least 5 reads, significant changes in clonotype frequency were tested by a 2-sided binomial test with Benjamini-Hochberg correction (alpha = 0.01). TCRdb retrieved this table from immuneACCESS and kept in-frame rearrangements only. Not all clones are present; in checked studies, unresolved V genes account for under half, and no reason is known for the remainder. V and J calls and clone size come straight from that table; D and trimming were deduced from the DNA. In this sample the table shows a few thousand clones, around 69% of which occur a single time. Of the sample, 35% to 40% is held by the ten largest clones.

As concerns this clone: This receptor's antigen is unknown. No base quality values were provided; no much bigger clone lies one nucleotide off.

Sequenced here: CD8+ T cells from blood, sampled after autologous CMV-specific T cell therapy. The sequence is built from TRBV11-2 and TRBJ2-5; the D gene lacks a confident call. The clonotype originates from a human patient who had received a solid organ transplant and had CMV disease. Some T cells present after a transplant may be cells of the graft donor. The nucleotides read TGTGCCAGCAGCTTAGGGGAGACCCAGTACTTC. The resulting protein is CASSLGETQYF.